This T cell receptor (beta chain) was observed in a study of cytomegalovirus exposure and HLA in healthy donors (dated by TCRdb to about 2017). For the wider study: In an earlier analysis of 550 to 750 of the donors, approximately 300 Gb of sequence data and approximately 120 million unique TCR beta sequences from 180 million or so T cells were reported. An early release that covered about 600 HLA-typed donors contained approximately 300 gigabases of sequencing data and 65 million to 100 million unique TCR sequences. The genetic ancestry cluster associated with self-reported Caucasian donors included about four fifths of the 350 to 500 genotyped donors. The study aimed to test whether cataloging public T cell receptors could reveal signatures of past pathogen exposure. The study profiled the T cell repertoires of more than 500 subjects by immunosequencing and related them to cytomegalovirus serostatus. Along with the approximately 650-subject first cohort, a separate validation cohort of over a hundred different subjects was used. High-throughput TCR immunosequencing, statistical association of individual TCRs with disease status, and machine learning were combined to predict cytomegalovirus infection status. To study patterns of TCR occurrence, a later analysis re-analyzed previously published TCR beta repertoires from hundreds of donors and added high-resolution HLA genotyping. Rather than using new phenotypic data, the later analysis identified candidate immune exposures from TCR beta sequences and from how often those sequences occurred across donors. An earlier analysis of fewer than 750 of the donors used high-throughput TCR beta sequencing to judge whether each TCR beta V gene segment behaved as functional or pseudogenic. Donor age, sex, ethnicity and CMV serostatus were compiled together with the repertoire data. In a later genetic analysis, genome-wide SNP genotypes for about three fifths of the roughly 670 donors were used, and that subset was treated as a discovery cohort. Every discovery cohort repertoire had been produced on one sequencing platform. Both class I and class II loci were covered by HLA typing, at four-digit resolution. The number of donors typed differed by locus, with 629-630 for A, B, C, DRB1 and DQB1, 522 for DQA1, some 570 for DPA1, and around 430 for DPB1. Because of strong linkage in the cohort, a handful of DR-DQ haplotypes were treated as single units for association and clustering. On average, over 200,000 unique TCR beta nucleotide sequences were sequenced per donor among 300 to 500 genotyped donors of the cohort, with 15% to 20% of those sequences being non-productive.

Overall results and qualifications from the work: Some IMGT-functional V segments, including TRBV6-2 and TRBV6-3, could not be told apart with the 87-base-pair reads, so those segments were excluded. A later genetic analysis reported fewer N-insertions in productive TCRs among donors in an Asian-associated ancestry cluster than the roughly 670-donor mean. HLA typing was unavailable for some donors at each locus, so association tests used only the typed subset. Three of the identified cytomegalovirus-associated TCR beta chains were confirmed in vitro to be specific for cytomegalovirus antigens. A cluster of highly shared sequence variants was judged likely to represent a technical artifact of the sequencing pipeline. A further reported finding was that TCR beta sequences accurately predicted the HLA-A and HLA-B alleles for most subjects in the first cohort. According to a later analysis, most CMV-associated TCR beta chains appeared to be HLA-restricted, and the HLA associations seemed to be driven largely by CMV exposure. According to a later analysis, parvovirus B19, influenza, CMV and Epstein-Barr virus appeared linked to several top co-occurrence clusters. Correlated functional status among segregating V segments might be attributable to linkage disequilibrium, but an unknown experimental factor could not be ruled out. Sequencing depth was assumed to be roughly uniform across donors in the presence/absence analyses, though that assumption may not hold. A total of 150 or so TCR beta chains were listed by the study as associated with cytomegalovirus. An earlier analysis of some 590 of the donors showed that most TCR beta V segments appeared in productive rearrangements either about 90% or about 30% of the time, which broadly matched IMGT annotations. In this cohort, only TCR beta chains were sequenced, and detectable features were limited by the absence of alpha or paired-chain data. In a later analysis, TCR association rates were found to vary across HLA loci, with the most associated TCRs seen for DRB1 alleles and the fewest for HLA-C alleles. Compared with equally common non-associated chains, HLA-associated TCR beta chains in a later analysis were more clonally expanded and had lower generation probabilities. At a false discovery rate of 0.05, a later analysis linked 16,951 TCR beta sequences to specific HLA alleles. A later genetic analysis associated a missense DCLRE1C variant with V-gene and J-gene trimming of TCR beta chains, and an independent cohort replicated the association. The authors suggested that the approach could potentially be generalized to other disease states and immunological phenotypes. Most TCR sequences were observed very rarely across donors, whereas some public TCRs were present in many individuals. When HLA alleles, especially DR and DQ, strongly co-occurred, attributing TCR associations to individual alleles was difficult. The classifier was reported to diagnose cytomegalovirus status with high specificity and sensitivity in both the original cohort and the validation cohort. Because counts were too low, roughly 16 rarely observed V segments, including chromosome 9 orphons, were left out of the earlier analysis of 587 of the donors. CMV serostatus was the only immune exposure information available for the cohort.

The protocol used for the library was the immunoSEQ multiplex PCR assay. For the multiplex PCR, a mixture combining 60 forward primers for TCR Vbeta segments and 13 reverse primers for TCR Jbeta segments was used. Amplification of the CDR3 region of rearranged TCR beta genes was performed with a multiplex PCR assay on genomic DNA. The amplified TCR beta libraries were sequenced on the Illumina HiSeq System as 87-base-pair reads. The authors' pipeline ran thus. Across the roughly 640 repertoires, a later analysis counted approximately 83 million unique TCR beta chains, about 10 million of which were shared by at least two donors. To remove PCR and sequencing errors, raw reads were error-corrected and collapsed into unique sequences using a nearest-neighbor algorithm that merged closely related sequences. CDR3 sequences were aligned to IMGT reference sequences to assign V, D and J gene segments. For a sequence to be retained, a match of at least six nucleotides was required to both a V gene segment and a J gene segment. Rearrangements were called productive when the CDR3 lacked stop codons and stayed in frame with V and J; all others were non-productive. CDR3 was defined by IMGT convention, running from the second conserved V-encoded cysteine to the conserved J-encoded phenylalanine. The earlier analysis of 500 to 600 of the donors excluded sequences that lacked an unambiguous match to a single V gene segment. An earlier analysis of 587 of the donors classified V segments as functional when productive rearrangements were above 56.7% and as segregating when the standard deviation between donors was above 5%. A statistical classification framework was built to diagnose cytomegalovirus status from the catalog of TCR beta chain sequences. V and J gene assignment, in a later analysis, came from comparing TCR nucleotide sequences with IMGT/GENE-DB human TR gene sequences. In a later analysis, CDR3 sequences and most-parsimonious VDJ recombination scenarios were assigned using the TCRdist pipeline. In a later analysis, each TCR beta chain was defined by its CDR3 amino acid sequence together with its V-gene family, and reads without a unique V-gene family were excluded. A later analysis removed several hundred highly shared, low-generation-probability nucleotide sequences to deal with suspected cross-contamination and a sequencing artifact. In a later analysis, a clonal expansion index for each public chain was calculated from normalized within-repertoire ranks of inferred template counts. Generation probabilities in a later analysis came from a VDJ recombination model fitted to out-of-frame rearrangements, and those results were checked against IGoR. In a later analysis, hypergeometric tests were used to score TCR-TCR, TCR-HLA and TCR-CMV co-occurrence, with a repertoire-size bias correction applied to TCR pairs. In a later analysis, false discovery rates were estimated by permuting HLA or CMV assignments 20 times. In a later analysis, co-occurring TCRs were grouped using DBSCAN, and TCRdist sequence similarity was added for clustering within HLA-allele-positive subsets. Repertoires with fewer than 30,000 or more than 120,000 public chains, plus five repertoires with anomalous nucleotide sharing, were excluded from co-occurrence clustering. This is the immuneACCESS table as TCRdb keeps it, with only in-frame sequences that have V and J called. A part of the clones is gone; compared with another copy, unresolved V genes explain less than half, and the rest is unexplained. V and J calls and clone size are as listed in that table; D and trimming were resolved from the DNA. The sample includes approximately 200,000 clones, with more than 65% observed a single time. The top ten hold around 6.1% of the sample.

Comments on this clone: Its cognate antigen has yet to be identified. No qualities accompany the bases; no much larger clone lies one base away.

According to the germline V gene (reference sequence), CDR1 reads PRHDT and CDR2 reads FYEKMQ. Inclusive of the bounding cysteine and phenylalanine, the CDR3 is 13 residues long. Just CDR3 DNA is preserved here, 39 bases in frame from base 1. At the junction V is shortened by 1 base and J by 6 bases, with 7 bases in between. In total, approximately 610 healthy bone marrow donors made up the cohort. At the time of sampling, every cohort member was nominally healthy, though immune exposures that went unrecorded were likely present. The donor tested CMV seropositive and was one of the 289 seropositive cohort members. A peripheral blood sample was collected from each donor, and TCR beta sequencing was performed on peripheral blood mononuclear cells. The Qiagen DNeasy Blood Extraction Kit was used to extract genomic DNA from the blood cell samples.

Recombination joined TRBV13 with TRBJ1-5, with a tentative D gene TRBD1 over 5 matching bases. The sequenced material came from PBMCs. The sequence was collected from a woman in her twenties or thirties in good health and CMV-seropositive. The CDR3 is CASSLARGQPQHF. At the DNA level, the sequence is TGTGCCAGCAGCTTAGCAAGGGGTCAGCCCCAGCATTTT.